This T cell receptor (beta chain) is drawn from a study of T cell repertoires in cytomegalovirus infection. Study at large: Public TCR beta signatures indicated both CMV infection and matching HLA type.

V was pared by 2 bases and J by 5 bases, with 7 bases between. Per germline, CDR1 MGHRA and CDR2 YSYEKL. The CDR3 length is 13 residues. MiXCR was run by TCRdb on the reads, yielding one entry per CDR3 protein. The sample lists fewer than 700,000 distinct CDR3 sequences, around 24% occurring once. The table lists this clonotype with many counts. Its antigen remains unknown. General study findings and limits: CMV carriers with the relevant HLA were identified by cumulative public TCR beta family frequency.

The TCR comes from a human donor in good health (CMV status not recorded). Some clones in this sample may be carry-over from other donors' samples. The gene calls are TRBV4-1 and TRBJ2-1; D gene uncertain. Material for sequencing was CD8+ T cells from PBMCs. The CDR3 loop is CASSQTLDNEQFF. The DNA of the CDR3 is TGCGCCAGCAGCCAAACCTTGGACAATGAGCAGTTCTTC.